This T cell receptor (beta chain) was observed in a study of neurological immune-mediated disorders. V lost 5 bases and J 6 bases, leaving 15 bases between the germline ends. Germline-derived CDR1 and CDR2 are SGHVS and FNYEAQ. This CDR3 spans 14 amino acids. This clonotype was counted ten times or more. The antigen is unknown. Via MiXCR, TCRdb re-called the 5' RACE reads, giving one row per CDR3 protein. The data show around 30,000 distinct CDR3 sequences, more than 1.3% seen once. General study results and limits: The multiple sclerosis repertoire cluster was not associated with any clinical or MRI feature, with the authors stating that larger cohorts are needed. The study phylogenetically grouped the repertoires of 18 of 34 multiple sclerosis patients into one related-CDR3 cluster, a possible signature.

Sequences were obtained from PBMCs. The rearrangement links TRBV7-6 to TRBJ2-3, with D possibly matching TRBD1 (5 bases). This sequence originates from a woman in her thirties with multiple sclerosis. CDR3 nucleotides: TGTGCCAGCAGCCGTAGGGGCAGATCGGATACGCAGTATTTT. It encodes CASSRRGRSDTQYF.